A single sample is the source of the 13 T cell receptor beta chains below, sequenced in a study of graft-versus-host responses after intestinal transplantation (dated by TCRdb to 2020 to 2023). Receptors were amplified or captured by the immunoSEQ multiplex PCR assay. TCRdb limited this immuneACCESS table to in-frame rearrangements with V and J called. A share of clones is missing; checked studies link under half to unresolved V genes, and the rest is unexplained. For this sample there are roughly 120,000 clones; just over 90% appear just once. The top ten hold 0.4% to 0.55% of the sample. This specimen's time point label, interpreted: cells obtained before transplantation from donor or recipient. These receptors are not linked to any known antigen. This sample comprised unstimulated CD8+ T cells sorted from spleen or lymph node cells, obtained before intestinal transplant. Receptors were obtained from a human donor who received an intestinal transplant.

J is TRBJ1-4 and V is TRBV28; D call uncertain. Between the trimmed V and J ends, which lost 5 bases and 0 bases, there was a span of 16 bases. This CDR3 spans 17 amino acids. Germline V lookup: CDR1 MDHEN, CDR2 SYDVKM. CDR3 sequence reads: CASSPTRYYATNEKLFF. The CDR3 DNA reads as TGTGCCAGCAGTCCAACACGATACTATGCAACTAATGAAAAACTGTTTTTT.

The V gene is TRBV9, the J gene TRBJ2-3, with no clear D. Trimming stripped 4 bases from V and 2 bases from J, with 5 bases between. CDR1 SGDLS and CDR2 YYNGEE come from the germline V gene. The CDR3 has 12 amino acids. CDR3 sequence: CASSPYTDTQYF. As DNA, the CDR3 is TGTGCCAGCAGCCCGTACACAGATACGCAGTATTTT.

This clone showed up just a few times. The genes are TRBV7-3 and TRBJ2-2; perhaps TRBD1 as D (6 bases). Germline V lookup: CDR1 SGHTA, CDR2 FQGTGA. The ends were cut back, 1 base at V and 6 bases at J, with 18 bases in the middle. This CDR3 spans 17 amino acids. The CDR3 loop reads CASSLIPTGLAAGELFF. The CDR3 DNA reads as TGTGCCAGCAGCTTAATACCCACAGGGTTGGCCGCCGGGGAGCTGTTTTTT.

This chain joins TRBV7-6 and TRBJ1-2; tentatively, D is TRBD1 (5 bases). The CDR3 totals 16 residues. Germline V CDR1 and CDR2: SGHVS, FNYEAQ. V lost 1 base and J lost 5, with 17 bases in between. CDR3 coding DNA: TGTGCCAGCAGCTTAGACCTCACGGGACTGAGTTATGGCTACACCTTC. This encodes CASSLDLTGLSYGYTF.

The V gene is TRBV11-3, the J gene TRBJ2-5; 8 bases fit TRBD2. V shed 5 bases and J 0 bases; nucleotides not matched to a gene: 14. Germline lookup yields CDR1 SGHNT and CDR2 YENEEA. The CDR3 is 18 residues long. CDR3 in DNA: TGTGCCAGCAGCCCTCGGCGAGCGGGAGAACCGTACCAAGAGACCCAGTACTTC. Translated: CASSPRRAGEPYQETQYF. Variable domain in full (rest from reference TRBV11-3 and TRBJ2-5): EAGVVQSPRYKIIEKKQPVAFWCNPISGHNTLYWYLQNLGQGPELLIRYENEEAVDDSQLPKDRFSAERLKGVDSTLKIQPAELGDSAVYLCASSPRRAGEPYQETQYFGPGTRLLVL.

The chain has TRBV5-8 and TRBJ2-3, with D unclear. Germline CDR1 is SGHTS and CDR2 is YDEGEE. The CDR3 has 16 residues. V was trimmed by 1 base and J by 0 bases, leaving 12 bases between them. CDR3 nucleotides: TGTGCCAGCAGCTTGAGGGCCGGAACCAGCACAGATACGCAGTATTTT. Translated: CASSLRAGTSTDTQYF.

The chain couples TRBV9 to TRBJ2-7; 9 positions agree with TRBD2. Trimming cost V 0 bases and J 0 bases; bases outside gene matches: 4. The CDR3 sequence is 16 residues long. Germline V gene data show CDR1 as SGDLS and CDR2 as YYNGEE. The CDR3 spells CASSVGASGASYEQYF. CDR3 sequence (DNA): TGTGCCAGCAGCGTAGGGGCTAGCGGGGCCTCCTACGAGCAGTACTTC.

This sequence joins TRBV5-4 and TRBJ2-1; tentatively, D is TRBD1 (6 bases). Germline V gene data show CDR1 as SGHNT and CDR2 as YYREEE (reference sequence). There are 12 residues in the CDR3. V lost 1 base and J 8 bases, leaving 7 bases between the germline ends. Here the CDR3 reads CASSLTGYEQFF. For the CDR3, the DNA is TGTGCCAGCAGCTTGACAGGGTATGAGCAGTTCTTC.

J is TRBJ1-5 and V is TRBV5-6, with D unresolved. CDR1 is SGHDT, CDR2 YYEEEE, per germline. There are 14 residues in the CDR3. V lost 0 bases to trimming and J lost 0 bases, with 4 bases between them. The CDR3 DNA reads as TGTGCCAGCAGCTTGGATGGTAGCAATCAGCCCCAGCATTTT. This sequence encodes CASSLDGSNQPQHF.

The J gene is TRBJ2-1, the V gene TRBV27, with TRBD2 as a possible D gene (5 bases). There are 13 residues in the CDR3. V was pared by 7 bases and J by 4 bases, with 11 bases between. From germline, CDR1 is MNHEY and CDR2 SMNVEV (reference sequence). CDR3 DNA sequence: TGTGCCAGCATGGCGGGTCATTACAATGAGCAGTTCTTC. It is translated as CASMAGHYNEQFF.

The chain combines TRBV7-3 with TRBJ2-3; 10 positions agree with TRBD2. V lost 2 bases to trimming and J lost 8 bases; unmatched junction nucleotides: 4. Germline CDR1 SGHTA, CDR2 FQGTGA. CDR3 size: 14 residues. CDR3 amino acids: CASSLGLAGATQYF. DNA for the CDR3: TGTGCCAGCAGCTTAGGGCTAGCGGGAGCTACGCAGTATTTT.

J is TRBJ2-7 and V is TRBV7-6; D may correspond to TRBD1 or TRBD2 (5 bases each). V was pared by 0 bases and J by 0 bases, with 12 bases between. The CDR3 is 16 residues long. CDR1 SGHVS and CDR2 FNYEAQ come from the germline V gene. CDR3 coding DNA: TGTGCCAGCAGCTTAGCGGGGGACGGGTTCTCCTACGAGCAGTACTTC. This translates into CASSLAGDGFSYEQYF. Full variable domain (missing parts from reference TRBV7-6 and TRBJ2-7): GAGVSQSPRYKVTKRGQDVALRCDPISGHVSLYWYRQALGQGPEFLTYFNYEAQQDKSGLPNDRFSAERPEGSISTLTIQRTEQRDSAMYRCASSLAGDGFSYEQYFGPGTRLTVT.

The genes are TRBV14 and TRBJ1-2; no clear D gene. Germline V gene lookup returns CDR1 SGHDN and CDR2 FVKESK. V was trimmed by 1 base and J by 8 bases, leaving 5 bases between them. This CDR3 has 11 residues. The chain's CDR3 is CASSQGGGYTF. CDR3 nucleotide sequence: TGTGCCAGCAGCCAAGGAGGCGGCTACACCTTC.